The rows below give T cell receptor beta chains drawn from one sample of a study of vaccination and CD4 T cells after COVID-19. TCRdb redid the calling of the PCR reads with MiXCR, one entry per CDR3 protein. The profile shows 15,000 to 20,000 distinct CDR3 sequences, about 63% of them singletons. Their antigens are not known. Sequencing input: CD4+ T cells from blood, cultured in vitro. All receptors derive from a human donor who had recovered from COVID-19. Each CDR3 is given with its conserved first and last residue. The D gene is left open where the match is weak. A row's size may be missing; if present it is once, few, many or a size class.

>few|TRBV2|TRBJ1-5|-
TGTGCCAGCAGTGGTCAGGGGAGGGGTGGCAATCAGCCCCAGCATTTT
CASSGQGRGGNQPQHF
>few|TRBV19|TRBJ2-7|-
TGTGCCAGTAGCCCAAGAGTAGGAGGCAACTACGAGCAGTACTTC
CASSPRVGGNYEQYF
>-|TRBV20-1|TRBJ2-3|TRBD2
TGCAGTGCTAGCTGGGCCGGGAGGGATACGCAGTATTTT
CSASWAGRDTQYF
>-|TRBV7-9|TRBJ1-5|-
TGTGCCAGCAGCTTATCAGGCAATCAGCCCCAGCATTTT
CASSLSGNQPQHF
>-|TRBV11-3|TRBJ2-7|TRBD2
TGTGCCAGCAGCTTATCTAGCGGGATTTCCTACGAGCAGTACTTC
CASSLSSGISYEQYF
>-|TRBV30|TRBJ2-1|TRBD2
TGTGCCTGGTCGGGAGGGCTCAATGAGCAGTTCTTC
CAWSGGLNEQFF
>-|TRBV19|TRBJ1-1|-
TGTGCCAGTGGCGGACAGCGGACGAACACTGAAGCTTTCTTT
CASGGQRTNTEAFF
>-|TRBV28|TRBJ1-1|-
TGTGCCAGCAGGGACACGAACACTGAAGCTTTCTTT
CASRDTNTEAFF
>-|TRBV7-8|TRBJ2-7|-
TGTGCCAGCAGCCCCACGCACTCAAGCTCCTACGAGCAGTACTTC
CASSPTHSSSYEQYF
>-|TRBV11-2|TRBJ1-2|TRBD1
TGTGCCAGCAGCTTCGCCGGGACAGGGCACGGCTACACCTTC
CASSFAGTGHGYTF
>-|TRBV7-9|TRBJ2-7|-
TGTGCCAGCAGCTTACAGGGCCACGAGCAGTACTTC
CASSLQGHEQYF
>once|TRBV20-1|TRBJ1-5|-
TGCAGTGCTAGAGCCCAAAATCAGCCCCAGCATTTT
CSARAQNQPQHF
>-|TRBV5-6|TRBJ1-5|TRBD1
TGTGCCAGCAGCCATCGGACAGGAGACTATAGCAATCAGCCCCAGCATTTT
CASSHRTGDYSNQPQHF
>few|TRBV2|TRBJ2-7|-
TGTGCCAGCAGCCGAGGACTGGCCTCCTACGAGCAGTACTTC
CASSRGLASYEQYF
>-|TRBV6-5|TRBJ2-7|TRBD1
TGTGCCAGCAGTTACCTGGGACAGGGGGCTTACGAGCAGTACTTC
CASSYLGQGAYEQYF
>-|TRBV15|TRBJ2-3|TRBD2
TGTGCCACCAGCAGAGCACAAGCGGGAGCGGGAGATACGCAGTATTTT
CATSRAQAGAGDTQYF
>-|TRBV7-2|TRBJ2-1|-
TGTGCCAGCAGCGATCCCGGGAGAACGGGCAAGAATGAGCAGTTCTTC
CASSDPGRTGKNEQFF
>-|TRBV6-5|TRBJ1-1|-
TGTGCCAGCAGTTACACGTTGAACACTGAAGCTTTCTTT
CASSYTLNTEAFF
>-|TRBV29-1|TRBJ1-2|-
TGCAGCGTCGGCCGGGGGGACGCGGGGCTCTATGGCTACACCTTC
CSVGRGDAGLYGYTF
>few|TRBV5-1|TRBJ2-3|TRBD2
TGCGCCAGCAGCTTGGCCCCGACGGGGGGGGGCACAGATACGCAGTATTTT
CASSLAPTGGGTDTQYF
>-|TRBV6-1|TRBJ1-2|-
TGTGCCAGCAGTGAGCAGCTATCAAACTATGGCTACACCTTC
CASSEQLSNYGYTF
>-|TRBV11-2|TRBJ2-1|TRBD2
TGTGCCAGCAGCTTGCACCTAGCGGGACAATACAATGAGCAGTTCTTC
CASSLHLAGQYNEQFF
>-|TRBV12-3/TRBV12-4|TRBJ2-3|-
TGTGCCAGCAGTTTTGGTACCGAGTCTGATACGCAGTATTTT
CASSFGTESDTQYF
>once|TRBV20-1|TRBJ1-1|TRBD1
TGCAGTGCTATACAGGGGAGCACTGAAGCTTTCTTT
CSAIQGSTEAFF
>-|TRBV7-9|TRBJ2-3|-
TGTGCCAGCAGCCCTATTACAGATACGCAGTATTTT
CASSPITDTQYF
>once|TRBV19|TRBJ2-3|-
TGTGCCAGTAGTTCCCGGTTCGGGGTGAGCACAGATACGCAGTATTTT
CASSSRFGVSTDTQYF
>-|TRBV7-2|TRBJ2-5|TRBD1
TGTGCCAGCAGCACCCGGGACAGCAAAGAGACCCAGTACTTC
CASSTRDSKETQYF
>-|TRBV6-1|TRBJ2-7|-
TGTGCCAGCAGGCTCCGAGGGTCGGGGACCTACGAGCAGTACTTC
CASRLRGSGTYEQYF
>few|TRBV7-9|TRBJ1-2|TRBD1
TGTGCCAGCAGCTTAGTGACAGGGGGCTCCGGGATCGGTGGCTACACCTTC
CASSLVTGGSGIGGYTF
>few|TRBV20-1|TRBJ2-5|TRBD2
TGCAGCTGGCCCCAGGCGGGAGGGGAGACCCAGTACTTC
CSWPQAGGETQYF
>-|TRBV6-4|TRBJ2-2|-
TGTGCCAGCAGTGACGTTGGGGGAACCGGGGAGCTGTTTTTT
CASSDVGGTGELFF
>few|TRBV7-6|TRBJ1-5|-
TGTGCCAGCAGCTTACCCGGGTGGGGGCAGCCCCAGCATTTT
CASSLPGWGQPQHF
>few|TRBV19|TRBJ2-3|-
TGTGCCAGTCGGGGGGCGCGCACAGATACGCAGTATTTT
CASRGARTDTQYF